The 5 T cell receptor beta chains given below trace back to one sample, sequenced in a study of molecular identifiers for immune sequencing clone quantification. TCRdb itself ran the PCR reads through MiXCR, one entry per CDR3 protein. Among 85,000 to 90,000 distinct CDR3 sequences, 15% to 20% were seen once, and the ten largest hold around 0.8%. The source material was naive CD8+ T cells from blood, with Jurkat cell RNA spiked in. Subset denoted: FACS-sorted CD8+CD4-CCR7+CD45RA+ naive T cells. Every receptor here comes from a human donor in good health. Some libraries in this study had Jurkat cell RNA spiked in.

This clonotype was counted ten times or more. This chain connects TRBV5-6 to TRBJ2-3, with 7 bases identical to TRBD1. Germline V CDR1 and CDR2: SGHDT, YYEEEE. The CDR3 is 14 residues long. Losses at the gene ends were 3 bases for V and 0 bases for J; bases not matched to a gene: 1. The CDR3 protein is CASSWGQSTDTQYF. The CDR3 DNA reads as TGTGCCAGCAGCTGGGGACAGAGCACAGATACGCAGTATTTT. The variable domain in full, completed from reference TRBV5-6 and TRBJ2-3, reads DAGVTQSPTHLIKTRGQQVTLRCSPKSGHDTVSWYQQALGQGPQFIFQYYEEEERQRGNFPDRFSGHQFPNYSSELNVNALLLGDSALYLCASSWGQSTDTQYFGPGTRLTVL.

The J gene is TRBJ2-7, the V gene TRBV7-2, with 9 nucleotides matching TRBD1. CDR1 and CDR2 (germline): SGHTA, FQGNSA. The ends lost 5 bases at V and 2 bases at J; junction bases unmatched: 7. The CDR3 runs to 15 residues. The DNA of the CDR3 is TGTGCCAGCAGCCCCTCCGGGACAGGGACCTACGAGCAGTACTTC. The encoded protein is CASSPSGTGTYEQYF.

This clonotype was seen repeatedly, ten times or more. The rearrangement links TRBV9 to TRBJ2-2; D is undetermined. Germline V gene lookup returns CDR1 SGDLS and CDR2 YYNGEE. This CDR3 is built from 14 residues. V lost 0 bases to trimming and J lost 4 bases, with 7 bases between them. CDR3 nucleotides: TGTGCCAGCAGCGTAGTGGAGTCCACCGGGGAGCTGTTTTTT. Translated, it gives CASSVVESTGELFF.

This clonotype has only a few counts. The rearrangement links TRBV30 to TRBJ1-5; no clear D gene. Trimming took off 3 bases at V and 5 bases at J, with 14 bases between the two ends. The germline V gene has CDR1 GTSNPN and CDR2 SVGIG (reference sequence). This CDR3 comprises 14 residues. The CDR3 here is CAWSLERYYQPQHF. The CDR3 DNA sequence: TGTGCCTGGAGCCTGGAGCGTTACTATCAGCCCCAGCATTTT. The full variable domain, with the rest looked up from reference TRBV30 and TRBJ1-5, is SQTIHQWPATLVQPVGSPLSLECTVEGTSNPNLYWYRQAAGRGLQLLFYSVGIGQISSEVPQNLSASRPQDRQFILSSKKLLLSDSGFYLCAWSLERYYQPQHFGDGTRLSIL.

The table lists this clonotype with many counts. The CDR3: CASSQVPSGGVYNEQFF. Written as DNA, the CDR3 is TGCGCCAGCAGCCAAGTTCCTAGCGGGGGGGTGTACAATGAGCAGTTCTTC. The chain couples TRBV4-1 to TRBJ2-1; TRBD2 agrees at 12 bases. Germline V gives CDR1 MGHRA, CDR2 YSYEKL. J lost 4 bases, V lost 1 base, and 5 bases had no gene match. CDR3 size: 17 residues.